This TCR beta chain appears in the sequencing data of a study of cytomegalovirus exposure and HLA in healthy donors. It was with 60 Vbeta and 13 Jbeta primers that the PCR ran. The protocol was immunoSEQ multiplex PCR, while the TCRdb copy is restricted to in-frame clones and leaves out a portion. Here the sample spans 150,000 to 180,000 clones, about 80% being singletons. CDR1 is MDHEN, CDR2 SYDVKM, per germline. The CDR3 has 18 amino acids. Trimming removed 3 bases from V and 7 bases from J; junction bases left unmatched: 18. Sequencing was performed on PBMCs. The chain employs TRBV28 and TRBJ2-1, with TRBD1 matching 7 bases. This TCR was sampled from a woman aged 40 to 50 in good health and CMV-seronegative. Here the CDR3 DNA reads TGTGCCAGCAGTTTCTTCGCACAGAGACAGGGATTAGGGAATGAGCAGTTCTTC. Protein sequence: CASSFFAQRQGLGNEQFF.